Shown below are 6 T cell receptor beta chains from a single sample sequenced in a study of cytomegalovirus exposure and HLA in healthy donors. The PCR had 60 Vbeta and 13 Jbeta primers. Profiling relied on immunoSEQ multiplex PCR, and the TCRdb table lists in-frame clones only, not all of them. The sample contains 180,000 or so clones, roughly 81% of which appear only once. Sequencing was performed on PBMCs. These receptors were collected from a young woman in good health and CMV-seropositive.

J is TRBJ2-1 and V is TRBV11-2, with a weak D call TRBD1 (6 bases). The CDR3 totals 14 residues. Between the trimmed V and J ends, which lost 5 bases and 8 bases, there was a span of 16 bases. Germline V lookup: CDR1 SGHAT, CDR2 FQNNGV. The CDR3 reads CASSPGIRGHEQFF. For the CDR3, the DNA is TGTGCCAGCAGCCCAGGTATCAGGGGTCATGAGCAGTTCTTC. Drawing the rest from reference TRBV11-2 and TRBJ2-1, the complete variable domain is EAGVAQSPRYKIIEKRQSVAFWCNPISGHATLYWYQQILGQGPKLLIQFQNNGVVDDSQLPKDRFSAERLKGVDSTLKIQPAKLEDSAVYLCASSPGIRGHEQFFGPGTRLTVL.

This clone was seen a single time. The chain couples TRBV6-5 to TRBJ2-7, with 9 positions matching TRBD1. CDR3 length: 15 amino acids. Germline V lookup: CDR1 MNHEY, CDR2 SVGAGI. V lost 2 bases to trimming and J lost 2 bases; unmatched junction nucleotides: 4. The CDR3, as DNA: TGTGCCAGCAGTTACCCGGGACAGGGAACCTACGAGCAGTACTTC. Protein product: CASSYPGQGTYEQYF.

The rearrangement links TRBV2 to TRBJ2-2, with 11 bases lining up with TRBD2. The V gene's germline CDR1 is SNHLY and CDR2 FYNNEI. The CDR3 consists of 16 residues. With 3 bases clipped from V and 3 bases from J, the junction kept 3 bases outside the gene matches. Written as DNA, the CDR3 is TGTGCCAGCAGTGAGGTAGCGGGGGGGTACACCGGGGAGCTGTTTTTT. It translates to CASSEVAGGYTGELFF.

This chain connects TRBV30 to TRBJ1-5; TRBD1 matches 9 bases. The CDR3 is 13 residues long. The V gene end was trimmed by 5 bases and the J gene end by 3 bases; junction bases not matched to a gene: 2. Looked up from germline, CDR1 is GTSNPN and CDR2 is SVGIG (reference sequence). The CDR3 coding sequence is TGTGCCTGGGGGGACAGGGACAATCAGCCCCAGCATTTT. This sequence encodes CAWGDRDNQPQHF.

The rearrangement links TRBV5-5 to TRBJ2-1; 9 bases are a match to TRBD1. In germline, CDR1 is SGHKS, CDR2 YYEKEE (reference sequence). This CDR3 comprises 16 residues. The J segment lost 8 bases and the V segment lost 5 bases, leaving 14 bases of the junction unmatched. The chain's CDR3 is CASSSYRGRSGDEQFF. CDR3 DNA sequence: TGTGCCAGCAGTTCGTACAGGGGGCGTTCGGGGGATGAGCAGTTCTTC. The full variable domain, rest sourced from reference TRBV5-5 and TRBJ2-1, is DAGVTQSPTHLIKTRGQQVTLRCSPISGHKSVSWYQQVLGQGPQFIFQYYEKEERGRGNFPDRFSARQFPNYSSELNVNALLLGDSALYLCASSSYRGRSGDEQFFGPGTRLTVL.

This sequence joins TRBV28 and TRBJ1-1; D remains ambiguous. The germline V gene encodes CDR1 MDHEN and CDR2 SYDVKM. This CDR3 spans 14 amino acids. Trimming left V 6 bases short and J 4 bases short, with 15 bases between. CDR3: CASSPGWVGTEAFF. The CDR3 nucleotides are TGTGCCAGCAGCCCCGGGTGGGTAGGCACTGAAGCTTTCTTT.